A selection of T cell receptor beta chains follows, all from one sample in a study of blood T cell repertoires in COVID-19. Only in-frame clones appear in the TCRdb table, and some are missing; sequencing was by immunoSEQ multiplex PCR. The data show under 250,000 clones, about 87% seen once. The sample comprised PBMCs or T cells enriched from blood (not recorded which). Source of these receptors: a woman in her thirties with acute COVID-19. CDR3s include the opening cysteine and the closing phenylalanine or tryptophan. The D gene is left open where the match is weak.

d_gene: .; v_gene: TRBV9; j_gene: TRBJ2-1; CDR3nt: TGTGCCAGCAGCCCTAGCGCCAATACAGGGGCAAATGAGCAGTTCTTC; CDR3aa: CASSPSANTGANEQFF
d_gene: .; v_gene: TRBV7-9; j_gene: TRBJ1-1; CDR3nt: TGTGCCAGCAGCTTAGGGAGTTTCGGCAACACTGAAGCTTTCTTT; CDR3aa: CASSLGSFGNTEAFF
d_gene: .; v_gene: TRBV7-2; j_gene: TRBJ1-2; CDR3nt: TGTGCCAGCAGCTTAACAGTGGCCGCCGGCGGCTACACCTTC; CDR3aa: CASSLTVAAGGYTF
d_gene: TRBD1; v_gene: TRBV10-3; j_gene: TRBJ1-1; CDR3nt: TGTGCCATCAGTGGGGACAGGGGAAACACTGAAGCTTTCTTT; CDR3aa: CAISGDRGNTEAFF
d_gene: .; v_gene: TRBV5-1; j_gene: TRBJ1-4; CDR3nt: TGCGCCAGCAGCATCATCCCGGGGACTAATGAAAAACTGTTTTTT; CDR3aa: CASSIIPGTNEKLFF
d_gene: .; v_gene: TRBV5-1; j_gene: TRBJ2-2; CDR3nt: TGCGCCAGCAGAACGCAGGGCACCGGGGAGCTGTTTTTT; CDR3aa: CASRTQGTGELFF
d_gene: .; v_gene: TRBV9; j_gene: TRBJ1-5; CDR3nt: TGTGCCAGCAGCGTAGCGGGGGGGAGTCAGCCCCAGCATTTT; CDR3aa: CASSVAGGSQPQHF
d_gene: .; v_gene: TRBV27; j_gene: TRBJ1-4; CDR3nt: TGTGCCAGCAGTCCACAGGGTACAACTAATGAAAAACTGTTTTTT; CDR3aa: CASSPQGTTNEKLFF
d_gene: .; v_gene: TRBV11-2; j_gene: TRBJ2-7; CDR3nt: TGTGCCAGCAGCTTAGCTTCGAGCTTCGGGTACGAGCAGTACTTC; CDR3aa: CASSLASSFGYEQYF
d_gene: .; v_gene: TRBV5-4; j_gene: TRBJ2-1; CDR3nt: TGTGCCAGCAGCTTGGTGGGGGGCTCCTACAATGAGCAGTTCTTC; CDR3aa: CASSLVGGSYNEQFF